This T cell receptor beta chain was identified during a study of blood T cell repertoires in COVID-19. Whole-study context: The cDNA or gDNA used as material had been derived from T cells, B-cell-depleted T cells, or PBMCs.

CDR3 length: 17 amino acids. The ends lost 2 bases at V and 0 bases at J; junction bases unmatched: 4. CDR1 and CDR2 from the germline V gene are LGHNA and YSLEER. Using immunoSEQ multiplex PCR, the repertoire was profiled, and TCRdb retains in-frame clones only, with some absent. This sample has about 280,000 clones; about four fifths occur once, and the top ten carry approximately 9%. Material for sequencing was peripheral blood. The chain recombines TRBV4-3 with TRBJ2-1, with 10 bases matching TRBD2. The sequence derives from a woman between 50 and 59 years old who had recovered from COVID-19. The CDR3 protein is CASSQSPSGSSYNEQFF. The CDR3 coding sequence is TGCGCCAGCAGCCAATCCCCTAGCGGGAGCTCCTACAATGAGCAGTTCTTC.